One and the same sample provided the 20 T cell receptor beta chains below, sequenced in a study of cytomegalovirus exposure and HLA in healthy donors. The PCR employed 60 Vbeta primers together with 13 Jbeta primers. TCRdb's copy holds only in-frame clones and misses some; the assay was immunoSEQ multiplex PCR. The sample includes about 150,000 clones, about two thirds seen only once; the top ten take around 4.2%. Sequenced: PBMCs. All receptors come from a man aged 50-59 years in good health and CMV-seropositive.

Here the CDR3 DNA reads TGTGCCAGTAGTAGAGGCGGTGAGCAGTTCTTC. Translated, it gives CASSRGGEQFF. This chain uses TRBV19 with TRBJ2-1; unclear D gene. Trimming removed 4 bases from V and 9 bases from J, with 7 bases in between. CDR1 is LNHDA and CDR2 is SQIVND in the germline V gene (reference sequence). There are 11 residues in the CDR3.

This chain joins TRBV6-5 and TRBJ2-1; 10 bases match TRBD2. Unmatched junction bases numbered 16, after V lost 5 bases and J lost 15 bases. The CDR3 loop spans 15 amino acids. Germline CDR1 and CDR2: MNHEY and SVGAGI. The CDR3 protein is CASSQPGLATGRLFF. Written as DNA, the CDR3 is TGTGCCAGCAGTCAGCCGGGACTAGCGACGGGTCGTCTGTTCTTC.

The CDR3 reads CASTEQVKDTEAFF. The CDR3 DNA sequence: TGTGCCAGCACGGAACAGGTTAAGGATACTGAAGCTTTCTTT. V is TRBV6-1 and J is TRBJ1-1; possibly TRBD1 for D (5 bases). The CDR3 consists of 14 residues. V was pared by 7 bases and J by 5 bases, with 17 bases between. CDR1 is MNHNS and CDR2 is SASEGT in the germline V gene.

This chain links TRBV5-4 with TRBJ2-3; maybe TRBD1 (5 bases). CDR1 is SGHNT, CDR2 YYREEE, per germline (reference sequence). The CDR3 spans 14 residues. V was cut by 3 bases and J by 3 bases, with 11 bases left in between. The CDR3 region is CASSWLTETDTQYF. CDR3 sequence (DNA): TGTGCCAGCAGCTGGTTGACAGAGACAGATACGCAGTATTTT.

This clone was observed a single time. V and J are TRBV11-2 and TRBJ1-5; D gene ambiguous. CDR1 SGHAT and CDR2 FQNNGV come from the germline V gene. CDR3 size: 13 residues. V lost 5 bases, J lost 6 bases, and 11 bases lay in between. The CDR3 loop is CASSRDHGQPQHF. The CDR3 region has the DNA TGTGCCAGCAGCCGAGATCATGGTCAGCCCCAGCATTTT.

The chain joins TRBV25-1 to TRBJ1-1; TRBD1 is a possible D gene (6 bases). CDR3 size: 15 residues. Germline V gene sequence: CDR1 MGHDK, CDR2 SYGVNS. Trimming took 5 bases from V and 0 from J, leaving 13 bases between them. CDR3 sequence reads: CASSLGGDLNTEAFF. The DNA of the CDR3 is TGTGCCAGCAGTCTAGGGGGGGACTTGAACACTGAAGCTTTCTTT.

This clone has just one count. This chain links TRBV6-5 with TRBJ2-7; possible D gene TRBD1, 6 bases. CDR1 MNHEY and CDR2 SVGAGI come from the germline V gene. With 6 bases removed from V and 6 bases from J, the gap between germline ends came to 15 bases. The CDR3 is 13 amino acids. CDR3 coding DNA: TGTGCCAGCAGACAGGACAGCTTCGGCGAGCAGTACTTC. Amino acids: CASRQDSFGEQYF.

This chain uses TRBV5-1 with TRBJ2-1, with a possible D match to TRBD1 (6 bases). CDR1 SGHRS and CDR2 YFSETQ come from the germline V gene. Trimming removed 9 bases from V and 6 bases from J, with 16 bases in between. The CDR3 consists of 13 residues. CDR3 sequence (DNA): TGCGCCACAGGACAGCTCTCTACCAATGAGCAGTTCTTC. This translates into CATGQLSTNEQFF.

The rearrangement joins TRBV29-1 to TRBJ2-7; D is possibly TRBD1 (7 bases). CDR1 and CDR2 from the germline V gene are SQVTM and ANQGSEA. V lost 7 bases, J lost 0 bases, and 13 bases lay in between. CDR3 size: 13 residues. CDR3 coding DNA: TGCAGCGGGAGGGGACAGAGCTCCTACGAGCAGTACTTC. Its protein is CSGRGQSSYEQYF.

This clone was counted a few times. Other nucleotide sequences in the sample specify the same CDR3. The rearrangement joins TRBV10-3 to TRBJ1-3; perhaps TRBD1 as D (6 bases). The V end lost 6 bases, the J end lost 1 base, and 7 bases lay between the germline ends. This CDR3 is built from 13 residues. Germline V lookup: CDR1 ENHRY, CDR2 SYGVKD. CDR3 residues: CAIRDSSGNTIYF. As DNA, the CDR3 is TGTGCCATCAGGGACAGTTCTGGAAACACCATATATTTT.

This sequence joins TRBV11-3 and TRBJ2-3; D is possibly TRBD2 (6 bases). Germline V gene sequence: CDR1 SGHNT, CDR2 YENEEA. The length of the CDR3 is 16 residues. Deletions cut 5 bases from V and 3 bases from J, with 18 bases between. The CDR3 loop reads CASSPLSSLATDTQYF. CDR3 nucleotides: TGTGCCAGCAGCCCCCTTAGTAGCCTAGCGACAGATACGCAGTATTTT.

V gene TRBV19 combines with J gene TRBJ1-2; tentatively, D is TRBD1 (6 bases). The CDR3 is made up of 16 amino acids. V lost 4 bases and J lost 7, with 22 bases in between. The germline CDR1 and CDR2 sequences are LNHDA and SQIVND (reference sequence). The CDR3 spells CASSNSEGRGWSGYTF. The CDR3 DNA reads TGTGCCAGTAGTAACTCTGAAGGCAGGGGCTGGAGTGGCTACACCTTC.

The sample holds a few counts of this clone. The chain recombines TRBV5-1 with TRBJ1-1, with D possibly matching TRBD1 (5 bases). Germline CDR1 reads SGHRS; CDR2 reads YFSETQ. The CDR3 contains 14 residues. The V end lost 0 bases, the J end lost 5 bases, and 11 bases lay between the germline ends. The CDR3 region has the DNA TGCGCCAGCAGCTTGGCCGCAGGGATGACTGAAGCTTTCTTT. Translation: CASSLAAGMTEAFF.

The rearrangement links TRBV4-2 to TRBJ2-1; 9 nucleotides match TRBD2. V lost 5 bases to trimming and J lost 0 bases; unmatched junction nucleotides: 5. Germline CDR1 and CDR2: LGHNA and YNFKEQ. The CDR3 extends over 16 amino acids. CDR3 nucleotides: TGTGCCAGCAGCAGGACTAGCGCGAGCTCCTACAATGAGCAGTTCTTC. Protein sequence: CASSRTSASSYNEQFF.

The rearrangement links TRBV29-1 to TRBJ2-7, with 7 nucleotides matching TRBD1. The CDR3 length is 13 residues. V trimming: 4 bases; J trimming: 7 bases; junction bases outside the gene matches: 10. The germline gives CDR1 SQVTM, CDR2 ANQGSEA. Written as DNA, the CDR3 is TGCAGCGTTGGGGGACAGTGGAAGGGAGAGCAGTACTTC. This gives the protein CSVGGQWKGEQYF.

The chain employs TRBV12-5 and TRBJ1-2; D unresolved. The CDR3 loop spans 16 amino acids. V was shortened by 4 bases and J by 6 bases, with 21 bases between the two germline ends. The germline CDR1 and CDR2 sequences are LGHNT and FRNRAP. DNA for the CDR3: TGTGCTAGTGGTTCGGGTATCCCGACTTTGATAGATGGCTACACCTTC. Its translation: CASGSGIPTLIDGYTF.

CDR3 nucleotides: TGTGCCAGCTCAAGCGGACAGCTCCGAATCAATGAAAAACTGTTTTTT. This encodes CASSSGQLRINEKLFF. J is TRBJ1-4 and V is TRBV18; a possible D gene is TRBD1 (6 bases). The CDR3 loop spans 16 amino acids. Germline V gene data show CDR1 as KGHSH and CDR2 as LQKENI. V was pared by 5 bases and J by 5 bases, with 18 bases between.

The rearrangement uses TRBV7-9 and TRBJ2-5; TRBD2 agrees at 9 bases. Germline V gives CDR1 SEHNR, CDR2 FQNEAQ (reference sequence). The V and J ends lost 3 bases and 2 bases, in that order; junction bases with no gene match: 4. This CDR3 has 15 amino acids. The CDR3 loop is CASSFSGSRQETQYF. Here the CDR3 DNA reads TGTGCCAGCAGCTTTAGCGGGAGTCGGCAAGAGACCCAGTACTTC.

The table lists this clone with a few counts. The V and J genes are TRBV25-1 and TRBJ2-5, with D perhaps TRBD2 (6 bases). CDR1 is MGHDK and CDR2 is SYGVNS in the germline V gene. V was cut by 3 bases and J by 4 bases, with 15 bases left in between. The CDR3 runs to 15 residues. The CDR3 region is CASSEPGGSGETQYF. In DNA, the CDR3 is TGTGCCAGCAGTGAGCCCGGGGGATCTGGAGAGACCCAGTACTTC.

In this sample, this clone turned up a few times. The chain joins TRBV6-5 to TRBJ1-1, with D maybe TRBD1 (5 bases). V dropped 4 bases and J dropped 5 bases, with 17 bases sitting between them. The CDR3 is 15 amino acids. Germline values: CDR1 MNHEY, CDR2 SVGAGI. CDR3 loop: CASSFLTAPGTEAFF. CDR3 nucleotide sequence: TGTGCCAGCAGTTTTTTGACAGCCCCTGGGACTGAAGCTTTCTTT.